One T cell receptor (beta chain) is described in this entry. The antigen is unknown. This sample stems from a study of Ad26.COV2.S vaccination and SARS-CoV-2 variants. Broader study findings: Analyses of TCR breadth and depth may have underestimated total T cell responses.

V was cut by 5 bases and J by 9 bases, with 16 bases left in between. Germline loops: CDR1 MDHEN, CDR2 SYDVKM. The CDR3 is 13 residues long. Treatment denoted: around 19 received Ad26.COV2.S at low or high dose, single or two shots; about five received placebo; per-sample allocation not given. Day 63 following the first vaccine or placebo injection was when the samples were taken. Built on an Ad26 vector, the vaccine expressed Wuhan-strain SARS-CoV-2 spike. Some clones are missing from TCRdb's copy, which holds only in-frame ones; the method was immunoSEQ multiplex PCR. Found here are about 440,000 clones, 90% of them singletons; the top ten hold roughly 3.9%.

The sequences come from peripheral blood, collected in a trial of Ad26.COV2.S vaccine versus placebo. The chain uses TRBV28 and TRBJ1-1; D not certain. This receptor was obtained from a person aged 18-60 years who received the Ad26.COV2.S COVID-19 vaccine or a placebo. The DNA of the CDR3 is TGTGCCAGCAGTCCCCGTGGGGAGGTAAAAGCTTTCTTT. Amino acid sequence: CASSPRGEVKAFF.